This is a list of T cell receptor beta chains from one sample in a study of tumor and adjacent non-tumor tissue in lung cancer. TCRdb recomputed calls from the multiplex PCR reads with MiXCR, one row per CDR3 protein. The table includes tens of thousands of distinct CDR3 sequences, approximately 72% detected once. Sequenced material: lung tumor tissue. Receptors originate from a woman aged 40 to 50 with non-small cell lung cancer. CDR3s include the opening cysteine and the closing phenylalanine or tryptophan. The order of the fields is V gene, D gene, clone size, J gene, CDR3 DNA, CDR3 protein. The D gene is left open where the match is weak. Size tells how often a clone was seen (once, few, many) or the class of an expanded clone, and some rows leave it out.

V: TRBV7-9
D: .
size: once
J: TRBJ2-7
DNA: TGTGCCAGCAGCTCGGCGAGGGAGAACAACGAGCAATATTTC
CDR3: CASSSARENNEQYF

V: TRBV11-2
D: .
size: .
J: TRBJ1-2
DNA: TGTGACAGCAACCTGGGATCACGAAATATTTACTACACCTTC
CDR3: CDSNLGSRNIYYTF

V: TRBV6-6
D: .
size: .
J: TRBJ2-5
DNA: TGTGCCAGCGGTTTCAGTGGGTCTGCGTGGGGGACCCAGTACTTC
CDR3: CASGFSGSAWGTQYF

V: TRBV7-9
D: TRBD1
size: many
J: TRBJ1-4
DNA: TGTGCCAGCAGTTCCGGACAGGGCCGGAATGAAAAACTGTTTTTT
CDR3: CASSSGQGRNEKLFF

V: TRBV7-9
D: .
size: .
J: TRBJ2-5
DNA: TGTGCCAGCAGCTTAGCGGCGGGATCCAGGGAGACCCAGTACTTC
CDR3: CASSLAAGSRETQYF

V: TRBV7-9
D: .
size: .
J: TRBJ2-1
DNA: TGTGCCAGCAGCCGGACAGCCTACTGCTATAATGAGCAGTTCTTC
CDR3: CASSRTAYCYNEQFF

V: TRBV11-2
D: .
size: .
J: TRBJ2-1
DNA: TGTGCCAGAAGCCTCAGGACTAGCAGGGGGGCTTACAATGAGCAGTTCTTC
CDR3: CARSLRTSRGAYNEQFF

V: TRBV5-4
D: TRBD1
size: .
J: TRBJ2-1
DNA: TGTGCCAGCAGCAGAGGACAGGAACTCTCCTACAATGAGCATTTCTTC
CDR3: CASSRGQELSYNEHFF

V: TRBV6-6
D: .
size: .
J: TRBJ1-5
DNA: TGTGCCAGCAGTTACCTGGGAGACGTCAATCAGCCCCAGCATTTT
CDR3: CASSYLGDVNQPQHF

V: TRBV28
D: .
size: .
J: TRBJ1-2
DNA: TGTGCCAACAGTTTAGTGGCAGCCTACTTTGGCTACACCTTC
CDR3: CANSLVAAYFGYTF

V: TRBV7-8
D: .
size: .
J: TRBJ2-2
DNA: TGTGCCAGCAGCCTTTCGGGGTACCCAACCGGGGAGCTGTTTTTT
CDR3: CASSLSGYPTGELFF

V: TRBV20-1
D: TRBD2
size: .
J: TRBJ2-3
DNA: TGCAGTGCCTCTGGCAGCGGGAGGACCCTCGTTTTGACAGATACGCAATATTTT
CDR3: CSASGSGRTLVLTDTQYF

V: TRBV6-5
D: .
size: .
J: TRBJ1-4
DNA: TGTGCCAGCAGTTACATCAGGACATCCAAAAAACTGTTTTTT
CDR3: CASSYIRTSKKLFF

V: TRBV6-5
D: .
size: .
J: TRBJ1-1
DNA: TGTGCCAACATCAATGGGCCAGCTCAAGAAGCTCTCTTT
CDR3: CANINGPAQEALF

V: TRBV29-1
D: .
size: .
J: TRBJ2-1
DNA: TGCAGCGTTGAAGACCCCGAAAGAAACTCCTACAATGAGCGGTTCTTC
CDR3: CSVEDPERNSYNERFF

V: TRBV7-9
D: .
size: .
J: TRBJ2-3
DNA: TGTGCCAGCGGATACGGTGAAGAGCTCAGCACAGATACGCAGTATTTT
CDR3: CASGYGEELSTDTQYF

V: TRBV29-1
D: .
size: .
J: TRBJ2-6
DNA: TGCAGCGTAGCCCCCGAGGTCTACGTCCTTACTTTC
CDR3: CSVAPEVYVLTF

V: TRBV6-5
D: .
size: many
J: TRBJ2-6
DNA: TGTGCCAGCAGTGTCACAGGGACTGGGGCCAACGTCCTGACTTTC
CDR3: CASSVTGTGANVLTF

V: TRBV12-3/TRBV12-4
D: TRBD1
size: .
J: TRBJ2-7
DNA: TGTACCAGCAGTTCACCCGTTGGGACAGGTACCTACGAGCAGTACTTC
CDR3: CTSSSPVGTGTYEQYF

V: TRBV2
D: .
size: .
J: TRBJ2-1
DNA: TGTGCCAGCTGCCCCGGGACTTGCCGCGAGGAGCAGTTCTTC
CDR3: CASCPGTCREEQFF

V: TRBV6-1
D: .
size: once
J: TRBJ1-1
DNA: TGTGCCAGCAGTGAAAGGGGGGGTTCGGGAACTGAAGTTCTCTTT
CDR3: CASSERGGSGTEVLF

V: TRBV4-1
D: .
size: .
J: TRBJ2-5
DNA: TGCACCAGCAGCCAAGGTTCAGGATCCCAAGAGACCCAGTACTTC
CDR3: CTSSQGSGSQETQYF

V: TRBV11-1
D: TRBD1
size: .
J: TRBJ2-5
DNA: TGTGCCAGCAGCCGAGACAGGGGCGACCTCCAAGAGACCCAGTACTTC
CDR3: CASSRDRGDLQETQYF

V: TRBV29-1
D: TRBD1
size: .
J: TRBJ2-1
DNA: TGTAGCGTTGGAACAGGGGGGATGCAGGAGACCCAGTTCTTC
CDR3: CSVGTGGMQETQFF

V: TRBV6-5
D: .
size: many
J: TRBJ1-6
DNA: TGTGCCAGCAGCCGCTCCTGGGCAGTGTTAAATTCACCCCTCCACTTT
CDR3: CASSRSWAVLNSPLHF

V: TRBV11-2
D: .
size: .
J: TRBJ2-1
DNA: TGTGCCAGCACCTTAACTGCGTGGAATGAGCAGTTCTTC
CDR3: CASTLTAWNEQFF

V: TRBV28
D: TRBD1
size: once
J: TRBJ1-4
DNA: TGTGCCAGCAGTTTACGACAGGGGGCTAATGAAAGGCTGTTTTTT
CDR3: CASSLRQGANERLFF

V: TRBV6-1
D: .
size: .
J: TRBJ1-1
DNA: TGTGCCAGCAGTCCCCAGCGGGCTAGGGTGAACACTGAAGCTTTCTTC
CDR3: CASSPQRARVNTEAFF

V: TRBV6-5
D: TRBD2
size: .
J: TRBJ2-1
DNA: TGTGCCAGCATAGACACTAGCGGGATCTACAATGATCAGTTCTTC
CDR3: CASIDTSGIYNDQFF

V: TRBV5-1
D: TRBD2
size: many
J: TRBJ2-1
DNA: TGCGCCAGCAGCCCTACTAGCGGGGGAACTTACAAGCAGTTTTTC
CDR3: CASSPTSGGTYKQFF

V: TRBV30
D: .
size: .
J: TRBJ2-6
DNA: TGTGCCTGGAGTTGGGGCGCTGGGGCCAACGTCCTGACTTTC
CDR3: CAWSWGAGANVLTF

V: TRBV11-2
D: .
size: .
J: TRBJ1-5
DNA: TGTGCCAGCAGCTTAGGGGTTAATCAGCACCGGCATTTT
CDR3: CASSLGVNQHRHF

V: TRBV20-1
D: TRBD1
size: .
J: TRBJ1-6
DNA: TGCAGTGCTAGAGCGACAGGGTCGTCCAATTCACCCCTCCACTTT
CDR3: CSARATGSSNSPLHF

V: TRBV29-1
D: .
size: .
J: TRBJ2-7
DNA: TGCAACGTTGTATCTGAGGGAAGCTACGACCAGTACTTC
CDR3: CNVVSEGSYDQYF

V: TRBV2
D: .
size: .
J: TRBJ2-1
DNA: TGTGCCAGCAGGTGGGGGAACATAGGCGAGCAGTTCTTC
CDR3: CASRWGNIGEQFF

V: TRBV6-1
D: .
size: .
J: TRBJ2-3
DNA: TGTACCAGCCCCCCGGGGGTCTCTAGCGAGGGGCCAGATACGCACTATTTT
CDR3: CTSPPGVSSEGPDTHYF